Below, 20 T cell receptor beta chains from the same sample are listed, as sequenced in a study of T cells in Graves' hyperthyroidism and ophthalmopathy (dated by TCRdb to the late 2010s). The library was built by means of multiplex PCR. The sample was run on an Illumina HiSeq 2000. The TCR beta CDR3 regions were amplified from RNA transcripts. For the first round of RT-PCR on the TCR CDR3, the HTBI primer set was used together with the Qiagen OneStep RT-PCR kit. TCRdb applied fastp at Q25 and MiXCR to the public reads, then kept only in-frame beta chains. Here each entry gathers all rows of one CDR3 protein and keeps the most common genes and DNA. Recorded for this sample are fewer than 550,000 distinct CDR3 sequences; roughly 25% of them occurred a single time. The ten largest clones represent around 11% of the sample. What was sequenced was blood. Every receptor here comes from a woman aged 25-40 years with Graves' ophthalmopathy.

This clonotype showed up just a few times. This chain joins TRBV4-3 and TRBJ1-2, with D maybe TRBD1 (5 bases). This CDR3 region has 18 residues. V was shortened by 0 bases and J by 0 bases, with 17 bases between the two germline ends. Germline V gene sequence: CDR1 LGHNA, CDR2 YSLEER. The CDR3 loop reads CASSQDLAREGSNYGYTF. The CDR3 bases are TGCGCCAGCAGCCAAGATCTAGCCAGGGAAGGTTCTAACTATGGCTACACCTTC.

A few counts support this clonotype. The CDR3 protein is CASSPTRAGTQYF. In nucleotides, the CDR3 is TGTGCCAGCAGCCCGACTAGGGCGGGGACCCAGTACTTC. This chain connects TRBV6-1 to TRBJ2-5; TRBD2 is a possible D gene (6 bases). CDR1 MNHNS and CDR2 SASEGT come from the germline V gene. V lost 6 bases to trimming and J lost 7 bases, with 15 bases between them. The CDR3 runs 13 residues.

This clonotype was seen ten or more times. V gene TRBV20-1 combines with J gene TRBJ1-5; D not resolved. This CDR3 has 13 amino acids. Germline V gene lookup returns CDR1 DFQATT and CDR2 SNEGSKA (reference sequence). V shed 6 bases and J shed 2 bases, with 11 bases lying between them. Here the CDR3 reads CSASGLGNQPQHF. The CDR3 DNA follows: TGCAGTGCAAGCGGACTGGGCAATCAGCCCCAGCATTTT.

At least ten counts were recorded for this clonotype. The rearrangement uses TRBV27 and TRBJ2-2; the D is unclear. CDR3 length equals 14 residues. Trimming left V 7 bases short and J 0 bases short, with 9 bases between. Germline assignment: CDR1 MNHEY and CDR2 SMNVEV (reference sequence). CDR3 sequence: CASTELSNTGELFF. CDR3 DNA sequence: TGTGCCAGCACCGAACTATCGAACACCGGGGAGCTGTTTTTT.

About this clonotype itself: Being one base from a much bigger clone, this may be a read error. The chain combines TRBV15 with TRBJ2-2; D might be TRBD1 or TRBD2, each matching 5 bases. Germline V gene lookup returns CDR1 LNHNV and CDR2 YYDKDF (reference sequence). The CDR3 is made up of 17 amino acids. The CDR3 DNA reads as TGTGCCGCCGCCCGGGCTGAGGGCAGACAGAACACCGGGGAGCTGTGTTTT. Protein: CAAARAEGRQNTGELCF.

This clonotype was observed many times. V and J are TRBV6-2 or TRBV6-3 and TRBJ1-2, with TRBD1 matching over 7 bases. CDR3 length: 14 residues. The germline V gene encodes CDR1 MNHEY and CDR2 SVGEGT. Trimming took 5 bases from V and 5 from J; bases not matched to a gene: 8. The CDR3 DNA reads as TGTGCCAGCAGTCTGCGGACAGGCTCGTATGGCTACACCTTC. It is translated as CASSLRTGSYGYTF.

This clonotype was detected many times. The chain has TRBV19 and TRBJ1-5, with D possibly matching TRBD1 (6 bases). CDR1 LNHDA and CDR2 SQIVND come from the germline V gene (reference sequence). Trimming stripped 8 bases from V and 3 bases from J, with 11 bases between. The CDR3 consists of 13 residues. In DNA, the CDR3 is TGTGCCAGTGAGGGGGGTTACAATCAGCCCCAGCATTTT. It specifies CASEGGYNQPQHF.

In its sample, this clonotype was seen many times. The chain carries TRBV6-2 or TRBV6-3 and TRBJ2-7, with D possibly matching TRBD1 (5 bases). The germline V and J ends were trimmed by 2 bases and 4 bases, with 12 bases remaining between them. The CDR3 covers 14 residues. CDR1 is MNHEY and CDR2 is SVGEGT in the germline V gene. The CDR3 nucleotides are TGTGCCAGCAGTTACGAACAGGAACATTACGAGCAGTACTTC. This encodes CASSYEQEHYEQYF.

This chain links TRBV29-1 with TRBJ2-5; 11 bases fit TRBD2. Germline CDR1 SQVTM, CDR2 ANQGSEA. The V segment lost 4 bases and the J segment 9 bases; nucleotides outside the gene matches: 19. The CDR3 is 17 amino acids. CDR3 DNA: TGCAGCGTTGGGTCTAGCGGGGGGCTTGGGTCGCTGGGGGCCCAGTACTTC. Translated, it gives CSVGSSGGLGSLGAQYF.

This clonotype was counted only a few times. CDR3 DNA: TGCAGTGCTAGAGATCGAAGGTTAGGCAGTAACACTGAAGCTTTCTTT. The encoded protein is CSARDRRLGSNTEAFF. The V and J genes are TRBV20-1 and TRBJ1-1; D is undetermined. The length of the CDR3 is 16 residues. CDR1 DFQATT and CDR2 SNEGSKA come from the germline V gene (reference sequence). Trimming took off 0 bases at V and 2 bases at J, with 16 bases between the two ends.

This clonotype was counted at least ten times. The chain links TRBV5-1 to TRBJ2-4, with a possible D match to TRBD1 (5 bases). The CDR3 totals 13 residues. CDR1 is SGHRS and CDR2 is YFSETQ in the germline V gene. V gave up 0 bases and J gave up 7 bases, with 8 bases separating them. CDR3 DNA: TGCGCCAGCAGCTTGGGGACATGGAACATTCAGTACTTC. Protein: CASSLGTWNIQYF.

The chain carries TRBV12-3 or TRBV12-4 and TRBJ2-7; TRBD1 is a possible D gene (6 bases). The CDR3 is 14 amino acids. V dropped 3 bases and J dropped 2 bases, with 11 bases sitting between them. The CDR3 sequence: CASSFRAGAYEQYF. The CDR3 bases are TGTGCCAGCAGTTTCAGGGCAGGGGCCTACGAGCAGTACTTC.

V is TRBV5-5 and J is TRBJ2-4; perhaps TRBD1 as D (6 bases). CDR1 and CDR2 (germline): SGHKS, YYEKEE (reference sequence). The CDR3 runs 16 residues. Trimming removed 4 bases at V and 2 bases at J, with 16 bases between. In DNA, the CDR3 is TGTGCCAGCAGCCACAACAGGGCTCAATCCAAAAACATTCAGTACTTC. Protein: CASSHNRAQSKNIQYF.

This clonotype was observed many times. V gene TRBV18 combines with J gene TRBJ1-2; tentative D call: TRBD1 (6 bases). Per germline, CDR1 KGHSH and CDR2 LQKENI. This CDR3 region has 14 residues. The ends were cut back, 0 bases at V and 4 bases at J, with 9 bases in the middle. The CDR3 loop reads CASSPPAGAYGYTF. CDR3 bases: TGTGCCAGCTCACCACCGGCAGGGGCCTATGGCTACACCTTC.

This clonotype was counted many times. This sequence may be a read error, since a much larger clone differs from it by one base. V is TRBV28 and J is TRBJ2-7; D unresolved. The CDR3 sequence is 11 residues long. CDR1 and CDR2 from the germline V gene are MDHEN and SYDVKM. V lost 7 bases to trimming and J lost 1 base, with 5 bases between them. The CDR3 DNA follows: TGTGCCAGCACAGCTTCCTACGAGCAGTACTTC. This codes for CASTASYEQYF.

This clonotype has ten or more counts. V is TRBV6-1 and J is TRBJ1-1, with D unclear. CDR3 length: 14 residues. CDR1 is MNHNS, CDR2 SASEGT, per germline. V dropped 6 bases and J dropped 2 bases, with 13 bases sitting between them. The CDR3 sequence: CASRTVETNTEAFF. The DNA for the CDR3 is TGTGCCAGCAGGACTGTGGAGACTAACACTGAAGCTTTCTTT.

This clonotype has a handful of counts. The CDR3 loop reads CASSQLGGEDTEAFF. CDR3 in DNA: TGTGCCAGCAGCCAATTAGGGGGCGAGGACACTGAAGCTTTCTTT. J is TRBJ1-1 and V is TRBV12-3 or TRBV12-4; 7 bases fit TRBD1. The CDR3 is 15 amino acids. The V segment lost 6 bases and the J segment 3 bases; nucleotides outside the gene matches: 10.

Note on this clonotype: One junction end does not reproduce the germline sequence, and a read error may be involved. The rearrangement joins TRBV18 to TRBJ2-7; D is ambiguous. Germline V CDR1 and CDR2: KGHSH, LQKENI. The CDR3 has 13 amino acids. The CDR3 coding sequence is TGTGCCAGCTCCCCTAACACGGATTACGAGCAGGACTTC. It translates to CASSPNTDYEQDF.

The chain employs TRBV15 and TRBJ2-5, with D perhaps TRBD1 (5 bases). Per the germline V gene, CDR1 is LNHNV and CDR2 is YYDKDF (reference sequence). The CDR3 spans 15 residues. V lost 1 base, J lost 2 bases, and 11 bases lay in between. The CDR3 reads CATSRGLTAQETQYF. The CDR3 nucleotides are TGTGCCACCAGCAGAGGTTTGACAGCACAAGAGACCCAGTACTTC.

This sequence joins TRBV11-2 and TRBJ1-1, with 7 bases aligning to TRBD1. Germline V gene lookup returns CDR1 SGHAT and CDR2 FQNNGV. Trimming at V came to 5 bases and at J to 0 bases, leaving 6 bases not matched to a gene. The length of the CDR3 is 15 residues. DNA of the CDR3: TGTGCCAGCAGCGTGTCGGACAGGATGAACACTGAAGCTTTCTTT. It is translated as CASSVSDRMNTEAFF.